This T cell receptor beta chain was identified in a study of T cells in Graves' hyperthyroidism and ophthalmopathy. Overall study context: Peripheral blood was drawn at first diagnosis, prior to all treatment.

TCR beta CDR3 regions were amplified from RNA transcripts. First-round RT-PCR of the TCR CDR3 relied on the HTBI primer set. TCRdb called the multiplex PCR reads again in MiXCR, with one record for every CDR3 protein. The table includes about 400,000 distinct CDR3 sequences, about 15% detected once. At least ten counts were recorded for this clonotype. Its antigen is as yet unknown. General study findings and limits: Most thyroid clonotypes expanded above 0.001 appeared in blood too. Patients with ophthalmopathy were separated from those with stable hyperthyroidism by a 13 V-J model.

Germline assignment: CDR1 SQVTM and CDR2 ANQGSEA. The CDR3 has 14 amino acids. V gave up 0 bases and J gave up 0 bases; unmatched junction bases: 1. Patients showing uncontrolled infection, other autoimmune disease, pregnancy or lactation were ineligible. This TCR derives from a woman younger than 30 with Graves' hyperthyroidism. V gene TRBV29-1 combines with J gene TRBJ2-7; 8 bases map to TRBD1. Sequencing used blood. Written as DNA, the CDR3 is TGCAGCGTTGAAGACAGGGGGCTCTCCTACGAGCAGTACTTC. Protein sequence: CSVEDRGLSYEQYF.